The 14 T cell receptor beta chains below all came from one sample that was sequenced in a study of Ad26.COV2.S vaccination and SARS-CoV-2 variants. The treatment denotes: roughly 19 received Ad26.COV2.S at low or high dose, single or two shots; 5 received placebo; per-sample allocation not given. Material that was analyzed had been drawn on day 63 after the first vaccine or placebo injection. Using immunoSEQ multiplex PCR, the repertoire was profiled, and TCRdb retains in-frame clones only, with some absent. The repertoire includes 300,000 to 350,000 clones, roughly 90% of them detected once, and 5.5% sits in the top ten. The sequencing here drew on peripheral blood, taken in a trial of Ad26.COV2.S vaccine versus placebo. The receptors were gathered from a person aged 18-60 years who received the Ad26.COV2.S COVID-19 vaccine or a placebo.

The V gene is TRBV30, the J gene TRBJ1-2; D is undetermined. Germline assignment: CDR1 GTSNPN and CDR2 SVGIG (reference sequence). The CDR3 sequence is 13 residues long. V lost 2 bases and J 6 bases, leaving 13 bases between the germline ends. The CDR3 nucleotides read TGTGCCTGGAGTAGGGCCCGGCGAGATGGCTACACCTTC. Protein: CAWSRARRDGYTF.

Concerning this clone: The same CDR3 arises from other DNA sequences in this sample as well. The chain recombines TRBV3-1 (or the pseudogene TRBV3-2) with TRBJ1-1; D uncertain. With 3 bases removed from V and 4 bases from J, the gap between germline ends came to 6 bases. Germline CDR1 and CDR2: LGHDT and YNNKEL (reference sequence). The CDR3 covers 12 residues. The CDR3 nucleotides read TGTGCCAGCAGCCAGGGAGGCACTGAAGCTTTCTTT. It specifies CASSQGGTEAFF.

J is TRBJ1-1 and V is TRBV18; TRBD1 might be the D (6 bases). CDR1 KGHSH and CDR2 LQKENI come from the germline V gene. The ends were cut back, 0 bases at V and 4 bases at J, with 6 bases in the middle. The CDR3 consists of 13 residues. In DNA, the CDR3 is TGTGCCAGCTCACCACCAGGGGGCACTGAAGCTTTCTTT. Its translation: CASSPPGGTEAFF. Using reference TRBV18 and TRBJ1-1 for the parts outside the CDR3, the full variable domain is NAGVMQNPRHLVRRRGQEARLRCSPMKGHSHVYWYRQLPEEGLKFMVYLQKENIIDESGMPKERFSAEFPKEGPSILRIQQVVRGDSAAYFCASSPPGGTEAFFGQGTRLTVV.

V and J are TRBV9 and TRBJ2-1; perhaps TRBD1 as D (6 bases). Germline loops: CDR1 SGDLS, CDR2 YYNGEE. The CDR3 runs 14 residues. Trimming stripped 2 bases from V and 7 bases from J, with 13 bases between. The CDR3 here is CASSVGQGSNEQFF. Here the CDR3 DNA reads TGTGCCAGCAGCGTTGGTCAGGGGTCGAATGAGCAGTTCTTC.

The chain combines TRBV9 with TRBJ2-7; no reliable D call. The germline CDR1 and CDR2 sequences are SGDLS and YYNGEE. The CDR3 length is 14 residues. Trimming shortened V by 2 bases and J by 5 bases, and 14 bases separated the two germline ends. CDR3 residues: CASSVRSYPDEQYF. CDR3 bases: TGTGCCAGCAGCGTCCGCAGCTATCCTGACGAGCAGTACTTC.

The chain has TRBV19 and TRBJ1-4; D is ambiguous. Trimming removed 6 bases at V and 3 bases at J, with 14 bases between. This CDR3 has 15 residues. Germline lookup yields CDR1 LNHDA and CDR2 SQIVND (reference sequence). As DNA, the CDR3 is TGTGCCAGTAGAAGCGACGGATCCTCTAATGAAAAACTGTTTTTT. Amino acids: CASRSDGSSNEKLFF.

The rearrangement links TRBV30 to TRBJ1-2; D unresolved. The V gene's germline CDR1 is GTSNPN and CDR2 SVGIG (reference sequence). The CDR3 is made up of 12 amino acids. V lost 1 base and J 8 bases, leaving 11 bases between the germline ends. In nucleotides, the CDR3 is TGTGCCTGGAGTGGAGTTACCTTAGGCTACACCTTC. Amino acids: CAWSGVTLGYTF.

In DNA form, the CDR3 reads TGTGCCAGCAGCGTAGGGGTGGGGTCGACCACTGAAGCTTTCTTT. This codes for CASSVGVGSTTEAFF. The rearrangement links TRBV9 to TRBJ1-1; no definite D call. The CDR3 covers 15 residues. The V gene's germline CDR1 is SGDLS and CDR2 YYNGEE. The V end was cut by 0 bases, the J end by 4 bases, with 13 bases between.

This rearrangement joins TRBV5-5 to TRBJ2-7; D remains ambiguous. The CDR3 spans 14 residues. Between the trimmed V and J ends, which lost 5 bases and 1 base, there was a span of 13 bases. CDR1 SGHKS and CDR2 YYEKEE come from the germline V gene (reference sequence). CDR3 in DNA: TGTGCCAGCAGTCCCCACCCCCTTTCCTACGAGCAGTACTTC. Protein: CASSPHPLSYEQYF.

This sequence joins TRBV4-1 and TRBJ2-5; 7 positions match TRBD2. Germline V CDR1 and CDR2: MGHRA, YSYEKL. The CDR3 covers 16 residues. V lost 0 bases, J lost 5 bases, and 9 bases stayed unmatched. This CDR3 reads CASSQDPGGSGETQYF. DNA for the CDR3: TGCGCCAGCAGCCAAGATCCGGGCGGGAGTGGGGAGACCCAGTACTTC.

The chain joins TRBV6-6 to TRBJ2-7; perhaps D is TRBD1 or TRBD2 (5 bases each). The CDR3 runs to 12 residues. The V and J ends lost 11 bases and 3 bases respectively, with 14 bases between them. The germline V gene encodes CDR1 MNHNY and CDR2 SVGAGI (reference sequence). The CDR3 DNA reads TGTGCCCCAAGGGGAAGCGGCTACGAGCAGTACGTC. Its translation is CAPRGSGYEQYV.

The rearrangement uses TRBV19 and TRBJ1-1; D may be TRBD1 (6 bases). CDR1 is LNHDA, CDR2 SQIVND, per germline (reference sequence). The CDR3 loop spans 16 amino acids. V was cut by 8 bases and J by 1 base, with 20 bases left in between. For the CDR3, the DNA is TGTGCCAGTGACAGCCTAACTCTGGACAGGAACACTGAAGCTTTCTTT. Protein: CASDSLTLDRNTEAFF.

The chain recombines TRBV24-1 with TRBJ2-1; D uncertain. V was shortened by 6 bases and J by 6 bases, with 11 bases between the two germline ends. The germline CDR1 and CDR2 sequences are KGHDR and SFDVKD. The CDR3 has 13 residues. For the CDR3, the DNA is TGTGCCACCAGTCACTCCGCCTTCAATGAGCAGTTCTTC. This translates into CATSHSAFNEQFF.

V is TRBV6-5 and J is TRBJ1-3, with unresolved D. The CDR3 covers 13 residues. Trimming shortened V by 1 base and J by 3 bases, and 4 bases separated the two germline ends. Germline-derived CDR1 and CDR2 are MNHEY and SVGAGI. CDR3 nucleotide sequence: TGTGCCAGCAGTTACTGGATTGGAAACACCATATATTTT. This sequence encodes CASSYWIGNTIYF.